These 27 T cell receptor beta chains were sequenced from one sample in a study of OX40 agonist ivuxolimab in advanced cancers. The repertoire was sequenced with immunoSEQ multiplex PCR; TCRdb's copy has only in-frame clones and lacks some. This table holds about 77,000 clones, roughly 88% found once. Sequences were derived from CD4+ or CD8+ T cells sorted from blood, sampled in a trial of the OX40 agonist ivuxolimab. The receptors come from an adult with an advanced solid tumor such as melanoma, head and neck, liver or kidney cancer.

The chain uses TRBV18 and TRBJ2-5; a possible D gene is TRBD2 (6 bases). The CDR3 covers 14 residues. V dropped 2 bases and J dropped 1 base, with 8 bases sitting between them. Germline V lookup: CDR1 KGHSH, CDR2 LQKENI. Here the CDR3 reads CASSPSSVQETQYF. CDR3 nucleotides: TGTGCCAGCTCACCATCTAGCGTCCAAGAGACCCAGTACTTC.

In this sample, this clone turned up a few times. The DNA for the CDR3 is TGCAGCGTTGTTCGGACGGGAAGGGTGAACACTGAAGCTTTCTTT. It translates to CSVVRTGRVNTEAFF. The V call is TRBV29-1, the J call TRBJ1-1; D remains unclear. This CDR3 has 15 residues. Germline V gives CDR1 SQVTM, CDR2 ANQGSEA. Deletions cut 4 bases from V and 0 bases from J, with 15 bases between.

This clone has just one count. The CDR3 region has the DNA TGTGCCAGCAGCCCAAGGGGGGACACTGAAGCTTTCTTT. Its translation: CASSPRGDTEAFF. The gene calls are TRBV7-9 and TRBJ1-1, with D tentatively TRBD1 (6 bases). The germline gives CDR1 SEHNR, CDR2 FQNEAQ (reference sequence). The V end lost 5 bases, the J end lost 3 bases, and 10 bases lay between the germline ends. The CDR3 runs to 13 residues.

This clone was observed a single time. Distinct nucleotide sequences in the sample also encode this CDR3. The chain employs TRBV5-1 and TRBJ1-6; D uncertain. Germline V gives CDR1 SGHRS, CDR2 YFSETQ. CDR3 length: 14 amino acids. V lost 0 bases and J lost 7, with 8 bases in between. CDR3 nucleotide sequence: TGCGCCAGCAGCTTGGAAAGCGGGAATTCACCCCTCCACTTT. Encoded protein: CASSLESGNSPLHF.

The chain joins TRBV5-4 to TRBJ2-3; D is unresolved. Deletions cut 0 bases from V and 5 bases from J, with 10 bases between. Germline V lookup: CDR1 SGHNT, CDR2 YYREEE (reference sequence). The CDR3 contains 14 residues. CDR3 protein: CASSLASERDTQYF. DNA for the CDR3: TGTGCCAGCAGCTTGGCCAGCGAAAGAGATACGCAGTATTTT.

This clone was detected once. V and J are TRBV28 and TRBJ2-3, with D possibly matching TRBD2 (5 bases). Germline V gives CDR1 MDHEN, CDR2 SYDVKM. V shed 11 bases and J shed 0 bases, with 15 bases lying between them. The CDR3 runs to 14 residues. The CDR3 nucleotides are TGTGCCGGACGGTCGGGAACTAGCACAGATACGCAGTATTTT. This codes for CAGRSGTSTDTQYF.

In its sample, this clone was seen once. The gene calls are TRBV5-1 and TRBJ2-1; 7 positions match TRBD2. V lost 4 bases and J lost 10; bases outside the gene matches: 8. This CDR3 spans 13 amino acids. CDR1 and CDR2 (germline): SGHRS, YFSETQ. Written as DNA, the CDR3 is TGCGCCAGCAGCATCGGGACTAACGGGGAGCAGTTCTTC. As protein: CASSIGTNGEQFF.

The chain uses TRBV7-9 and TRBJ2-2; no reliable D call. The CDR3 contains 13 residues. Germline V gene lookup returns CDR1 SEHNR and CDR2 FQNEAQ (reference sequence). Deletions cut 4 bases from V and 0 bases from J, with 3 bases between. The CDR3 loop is CASSSSNTGELFF. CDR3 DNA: TGTGCCAGCAGCTCGTCGAACACCGGGGAGCTGTTTTTT.

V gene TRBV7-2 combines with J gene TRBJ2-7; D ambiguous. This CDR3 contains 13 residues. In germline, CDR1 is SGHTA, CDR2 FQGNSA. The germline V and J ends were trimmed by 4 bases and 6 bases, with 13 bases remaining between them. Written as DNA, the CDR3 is TGTGCCAGCAGCTACGGGCCCCTAGGCGAGCAGTACTTC. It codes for CASSYGPLGEQYF. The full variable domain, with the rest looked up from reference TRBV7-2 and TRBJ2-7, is GAGVSQSPSNKVTEKGKDVELRCDPISGHTALYWYRQSLGQGLEFLIYFQGNSAPDKSGLPSDRFSAERTGGSVSTLTIQRTQQEDSAVYLCASSYGPLGEQYFGPGTRLTVT.

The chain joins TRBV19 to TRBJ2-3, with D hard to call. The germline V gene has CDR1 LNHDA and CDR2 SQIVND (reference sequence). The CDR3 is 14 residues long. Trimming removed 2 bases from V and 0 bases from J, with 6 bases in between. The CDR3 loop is CASSIRSSTDTQYF. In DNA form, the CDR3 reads TGTGCCAGTAGTATAAGGTCTAGCACAGATACGCAGTATTTT.

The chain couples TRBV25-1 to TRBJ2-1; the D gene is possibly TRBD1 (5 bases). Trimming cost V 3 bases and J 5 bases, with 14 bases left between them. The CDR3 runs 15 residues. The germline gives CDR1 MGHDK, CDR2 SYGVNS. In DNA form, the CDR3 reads TGTGCCAGCAGTGATTGGGGCCTCGGCAACAATGAGCAGTTCTTC. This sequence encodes CASSDWGLGNNEQFF.

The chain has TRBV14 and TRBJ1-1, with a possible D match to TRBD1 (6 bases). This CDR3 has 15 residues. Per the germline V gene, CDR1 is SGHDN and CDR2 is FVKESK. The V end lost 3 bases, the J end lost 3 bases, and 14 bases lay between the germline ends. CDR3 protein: CASSQGAILDTEAFF. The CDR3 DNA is TGTGCCAGCAGCCAGGGGGCAATTTTGGACACTGAAGCTTTCTTT.

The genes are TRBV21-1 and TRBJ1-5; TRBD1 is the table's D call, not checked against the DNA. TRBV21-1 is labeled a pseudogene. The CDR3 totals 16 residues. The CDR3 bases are TGTGCCAGCAGTTCCATTGGCTCACACCCAAATCAGCCCCAGCATTTT. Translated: CASSSIGSHPNQPQHF.

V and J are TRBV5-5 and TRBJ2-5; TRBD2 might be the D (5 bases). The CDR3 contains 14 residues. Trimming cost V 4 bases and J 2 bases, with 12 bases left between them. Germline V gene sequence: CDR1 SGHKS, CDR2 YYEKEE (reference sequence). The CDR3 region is CASSPPGGQETQYF. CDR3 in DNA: TGTGCCAGCAGCCCTCCTGGAGGACAAGAGACCCAGTACTTC.

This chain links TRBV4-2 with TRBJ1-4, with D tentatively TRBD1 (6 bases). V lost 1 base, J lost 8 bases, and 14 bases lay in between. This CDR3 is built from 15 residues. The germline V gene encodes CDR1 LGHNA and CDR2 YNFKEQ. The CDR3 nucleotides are TGTGCCAGCAGCCAAGGGGAGGGGGTATGGGAAAAACTGTTTTTT. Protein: CASSQGEGVWEKLFF.

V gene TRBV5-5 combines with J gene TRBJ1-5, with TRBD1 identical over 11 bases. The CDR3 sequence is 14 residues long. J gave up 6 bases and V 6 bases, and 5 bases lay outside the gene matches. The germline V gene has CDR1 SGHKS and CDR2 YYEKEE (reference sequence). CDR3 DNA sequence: TGTGCCAGCACCCCGGGGACAGGGGGTCAGCCCCAGCATTTT. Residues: CASTPGTGGQPQHF. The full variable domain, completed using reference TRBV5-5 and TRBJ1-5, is DAGVTQSPTHLIKTRGQQVTLRCSPISGHKSVSWYQQVLGQGPQFIFQYYEKEERGRGNFPDRFSARQFPNYSSELNVNALLLGDSALYLCASTPGTGGQPQHFGDGTRLSIL.

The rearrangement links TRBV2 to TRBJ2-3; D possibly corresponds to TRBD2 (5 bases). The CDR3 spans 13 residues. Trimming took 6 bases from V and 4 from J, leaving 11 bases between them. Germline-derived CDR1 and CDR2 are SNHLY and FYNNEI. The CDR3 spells CASRELVSDTQYF. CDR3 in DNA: TGTGCCAGCAGGGAACTAGTTTCAGATACGCAGTATTTT.

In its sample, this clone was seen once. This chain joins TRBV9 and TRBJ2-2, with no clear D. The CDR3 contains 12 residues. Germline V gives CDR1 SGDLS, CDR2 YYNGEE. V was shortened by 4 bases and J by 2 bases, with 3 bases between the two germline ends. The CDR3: CASSLNTGELFF. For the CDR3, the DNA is TGTGCCAGCAGCTTAAACACCGGGGAGCTGTTTTTT.

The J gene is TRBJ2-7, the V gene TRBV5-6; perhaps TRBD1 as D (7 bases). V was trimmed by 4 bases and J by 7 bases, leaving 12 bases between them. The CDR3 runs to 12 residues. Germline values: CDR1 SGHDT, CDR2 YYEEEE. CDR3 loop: CASSTPGGEQYF. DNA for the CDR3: TGTGCCAGCAGCACCCCAGGGGGGGAGCAGTACTTC.

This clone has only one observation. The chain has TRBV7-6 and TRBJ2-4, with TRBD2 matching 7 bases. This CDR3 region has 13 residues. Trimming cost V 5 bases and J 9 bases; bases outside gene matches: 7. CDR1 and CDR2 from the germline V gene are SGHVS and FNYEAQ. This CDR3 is CASSLGTGGIQYF. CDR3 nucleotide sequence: TGTGCCAGCAGCCTAGGGACGGGGGGCATTCAGTACTTC.

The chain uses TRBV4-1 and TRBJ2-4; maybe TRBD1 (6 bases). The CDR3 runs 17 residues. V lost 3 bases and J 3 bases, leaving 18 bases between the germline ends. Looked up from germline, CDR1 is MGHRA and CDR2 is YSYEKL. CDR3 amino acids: CASSHSRGDWGKNIQYF. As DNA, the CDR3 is TGCGCCAGCAGCCACTCCAGGGGTGACTGGGGCAAAAACATTCAGTACTTC.

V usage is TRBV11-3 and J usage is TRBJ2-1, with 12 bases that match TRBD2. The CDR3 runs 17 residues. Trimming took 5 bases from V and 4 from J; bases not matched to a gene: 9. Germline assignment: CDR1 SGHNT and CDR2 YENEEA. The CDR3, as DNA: TGTGCCAGCAGCCTCCAAACTAGCGGGGGGACGTACAATGAGCAGTTCTTC. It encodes CASSLQTSGGTYNEQFF.

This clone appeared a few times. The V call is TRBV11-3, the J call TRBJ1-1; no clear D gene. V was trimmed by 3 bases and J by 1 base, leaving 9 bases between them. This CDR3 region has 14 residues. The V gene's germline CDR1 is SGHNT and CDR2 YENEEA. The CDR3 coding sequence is TGTGCCAGCAGCTTTGGAGTTTCGAACACTGAAGCTTTCTTT. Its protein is CASSFGVSNTEAFF.

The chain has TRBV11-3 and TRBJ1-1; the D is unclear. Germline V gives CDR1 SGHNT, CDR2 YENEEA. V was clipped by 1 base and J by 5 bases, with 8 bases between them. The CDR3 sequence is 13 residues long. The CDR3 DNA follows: TGTGCCAGCAGCTTAGGCTCGGGGACTGAAGCTTTCTTT. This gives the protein CASSLGSGTEAFF.

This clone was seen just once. CDR3 sequence (DNA): TGTGCCTGGAGTCGGGGGCAGAATGAAAAACTGTTTTTT. It codes for CAWSRGQNEKLFF. The chain is built from TRBV30 and TRBJ1-4, with a weak D call TRBD1 (6 bases). The CDR3 has 13 amino acids. Germline assignment: CDR1 GTSNPN and CDR2 SVGIG (reference sequence). V lost 2 bases and J lost 5, with 9 bases in between. Using reference TRBV30 and TRBJ1-4 for the parts outside the CDR3, the full variable domain is SQTIHQWPATLVQPVGSPLSLECTVEGTSNPNLYWYRQAAGRGLQLLFYSVGIGQISSEVPQNLSASRPQDRQFILSSKKLLLSDSGFYLCAWSRGQNEKLFFGSGTQLSVL.

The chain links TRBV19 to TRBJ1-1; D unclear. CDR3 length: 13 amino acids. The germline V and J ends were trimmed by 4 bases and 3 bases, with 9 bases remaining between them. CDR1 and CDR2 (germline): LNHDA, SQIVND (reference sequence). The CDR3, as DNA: TGTGCCAGTAGTAGCAAGGGAGACACTGAAGCTTTCTTT. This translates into CASSSKGDTEAFF.

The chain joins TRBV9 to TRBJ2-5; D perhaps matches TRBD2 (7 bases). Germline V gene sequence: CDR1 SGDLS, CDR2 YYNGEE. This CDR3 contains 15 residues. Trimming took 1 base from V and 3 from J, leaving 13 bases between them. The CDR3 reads CASSVRAGAKETQYF. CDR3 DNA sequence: TGTGCCAGCAGCGTAAGGGCGGGGGCCAAAGAGACCCAGTACTTC.